The sequence of this T cell receptor (beta chain) was determined in a study of regulatory T cells in long-lasting Graves disease. With iRepertoire HTBI primers and Arm-PCR of CDR3 regions, TCR beta libraries were built. TCRdb used MiXCR to reprocess the multiplex PCR reads, holding one entry per CDR3 protein. Of a few hundred thousand distinct CDR3 sequences listed, approximately 23% are singletons. Time point indicated: persistent/refractory GD, antithyroid drugs over 5 years with positive TRAb. RNA extracted from PBMCs served as the sequencing template. Peripheral blood, at 8.5 to 9 milliliters, went into EDTA tubes. Germline CDR1 SGHTA, CDR2 FQGNSA. The CDR3 has 15 residues. Trimming removed 1 base from V and 4 bases from J, with 11 bases in between.

Specimen: peripheral blood mononuclear cells (PBMCs), collected when the disease was refractory, from a patient treated with antithyroid drugs. The gene calls are TRBV7-2 and TRBJ1-5; perhaps TRBD1 as D (5 bases). This clonotype was obtained from a female donor with Graves disease. Here the CDR3 reads CASSLDGGRNQPQHF. As DNA, the CDR3 is TGTGCCAGCAGCTTAGACGGGGGGAGGAATCAGCCCCAGCATTTT.